The 30 T cell receptor beta chains listed next were all sequenced from one sample in a study of graft-versus-host responses after intestinal transplantation. For these TCRs, the target antigens are not known. Sequencing used immunoSEQ multiplex PCR; TCRdb keeps in-frame clones, though not all of them. Of approximately 82,000 clones listed, approximately 92% were seen once; the top ten hold less than 1.5%. Sequencing was performed on unstimulated CD8+ T cells sorted from spleen or lymph node cells, taken before transplant. The receptors derive from a human donor who was the organ donor for an intestinal transplant.

This rearrangement joins TRBV9 to TRBJ2-7; D possibly corresponds to TRBD1 (5 bases). There are 13 residues in the CDR3. Trimming removed 0 bases at V and 2 bases at J, with 6 bases between. Looked up from germline, CDR1 is SGDLS and CDR2 is YYNGEE. For the CDR3, the DNA is TGTGCCAGCAGCGTAGAAGGGGCCTACGAGCAGTACTTC. It encodes CASSVEGAYEQYF.

The chain combines TRBV7-3 with TRBJ2-1; 10 bases are shared with TRBD2. Germline CDR1 SGHTA, CDR2 FQGTGA. V was clipped by 5 bases and J by 8 bases; unmatched bases: 12. This CDR3 has 16 residues. CDR3 bases: TGTGCCAGCAGCGCCCGACCTAGCGGGAGAAGGGATGAGCAGTTCTTC. This translates into CASSARPSGRRDEQFF.

The chain links TRBV12-5 to TRBJ2-1; 8 bases fit TRBD2. Germline loops: CDR1 LGHNT, CDR2 FRNRAP. The CDR3 contains 15 residues. The ends lost 6 bases at V and 9 bases at J; junction bases unmatched: 13. The CDR3 nucleotides read TGTGCTAGTGGCCCCCTCACCGGGGGGGCGGCTGAGCAGTTCTTC. Protein: CASGPLTGGAAEQFF.

Here the CDR3 DNA reads TGTGCCAGCAGTTATTTTATGACACCTAACACCGGGGAGCTGTTTTTT. Amino acids: CASSYFMTPNTGELFF. V usage is TRBV6-5 and J usage is TRBJ2-2; D ambiguous. CDR1 and CDR2 from the germline V gene are MNHEY and SVGAGI. CDR3 length: 16 amino acids. The V end lost 3 bases, the J end lost 2 bases, and 13 bases lay between the germline ends.

The chain couples TRBV5-6 to TRBJ2-1; 7 nucleotides line up with TRBD2. The length of the CDR3 is 13 residues. Germline CDR1 reads SGHDT; CDR2 reads YYEEEE. V was clipped by 0 bases and J by 9 bases; unmatched bases: 3. This CDR3 is CASSLGGGSEQFF. For the CDR3, the DNA is TGTGCCAGCAGCTTGGGTGGCGGGAGTGAGCAGTTCTTC.

The CDR3 is CASSTIDRGQIYEQYF. CDR3 DNA: TGTGCCAGTAGTACGATTGACAGGGGGCAAATCTACGAGCAGTACTTC. The chain has TRBV19 and TRBJ2-7, with 10 bases fitting TRBD1. The CDR3 loop spans 16 amino acids. Germline CDR1 reads LNHDA; CDR2 reads SQIVND (reference sequence). Trimming removed 4 bases from V and 3 bases from J; junction bases left unmatched: 9.

The gene calls are TRBV5-4 and TRBJ2-2; D ambiguous. The CDR3 extends over 14 amino acids. Trimming cost V 2 bases and J 1 base, with 6 bases left between them. Looked up from germline, CDR1 is SGHNT and CDR2 is YYREEE (reference sequence). The CDR3 region has the DNA TGTGCCAGCAGCTTTCAGGAGAACACCGGGGAGCTGTTTTTT. This gives the protein CASSFQENTGELFF. The entire variable domain, with the rest obtained from reference TRBV5-4 and TRBJ2-2, is as follows: ETGVTQSPTHLIKTRGQQVTLRCSSQSGHNTVSWYQQALGQGPQFIFQYYREEENGRGNFPPRFSGLQFPNYSSELNVNALELDDSALYLCASSFQENTGELFFGEGSRLTVL.

V gene TRBV18 combines with J gene TRBJ2-7, with 8 bases that match TRBD2. The CDR3 runs 16 residues. J gave up 1 base and V 2 bases, and 7 bases lay outside the gene matches. Looked up from germline, CDR1 is KGHSH and CDR2 is LQKENI. CDR3 nucleotide sequence: TGTGCCAGCTCACCAGTGCCTAGCGGGTCTTCCTACGAGCAGTACTTC. Amino acid sequence: CASSPVPSGSSYEQYF. Full variable domain (outside the CDR3, taken from reference TRBV18 and TRBJ2-7): NAGVMQNPRHLVRRRGQEARLRCSPMKGHSHVYWYRQLPEEGLKFMVYLQKENIIDESGMPKERFSAEFPKEGPSILRIQQVVRGDSAAYFCASSPVPSGSSYEQYFGPGTRLTVT.

The J gene is TRBJ2-1, the V gene TRBV6-6, with 7 nucleotides matching TRBD1. Germline-derived CDR1 and CDR2 are MNHNY and SVGAGI (reference sequence). The V gene end was trimmed by 6 bases and the J gene end by 4 bases; junction bases not matched to a gene: 9. The CDR3 spans 15 residues. The CDR3 sequence is CASSQGQAIYNEQFF. For the CDR3, the DNA is TGTGCCAGCAGCCAAGGACAGGCCATATACAATGAGCAGTTCTTC.

The chain has TRBV6-1 and TRBJ1-1; TRBD1 might be the D (6 bases). In germline, CDR1 is MNHNS, CDR2 SASEGT. This CDR3 contains 13 residues. V lost 0 bases, J lost 4 bases, and 6 bases lay in between. CDR3 nucleotides: TGTGCCAGCAGTGAAGCGGGGGCCACTGAAGCTTTCTTT. The encoded protein is CASSEAGATEAFF.

V is TRBV11-2 and J is TRBJ2-3; 8 bases are shared with TRBD2. V lost 5 bases to trimming and J lost 1 base; unmatched junction nucleotides: 11. The CDR3 extends over 17 amino acids. Germline lookup yields CDR1 SGHAT and CDR2 FQNNGV. The CDR3 sequence: CASSPWAIAGRTDTQYF. The CDR3 nucleotides are TGTGCCAGCAGCCCATGGGCGATAGCGGGGCGCACAGATACGCAGTATTTT.

CDR3 protein: CATSRSRLASDEQFF. In DNA, the CDR3 is TGTGCCACCAGCAGATCAAGACTAGCTTCCGATGAGCAGTTCTTC. The rearrangement uses TRBV15 and TRBJ2-1; 7 nucleotides match TRBD2. This CDR3 is 15 amino acids long. J lost 8 bases, V lost 2 bases, and 9 bases had no gene match. Per the germline V gene, CDR1 is LNHNV and CDR2 is YYDKDF (reference sequence).

V usage is TRBV7-8 and J usage is TRBJ2-5; a possible D gene is TRBD2 (5 bases). Germline V gives CDR1 SGHVS, CDR2 FQNEAQ. The CDR3 loop spans 15 amino acids. V was trimmed by 5 bases and J by 7 bases, leaving 20 bases between them. The CDR3 protein is CASSPRLAPEGTQYF. The CDR3 DNA reads TGTGCCAGCAGCCCAAGACTGGCTCCCGAGGGGACCCAGTACTTC.

The chain employs TRBV28 and TRBJ2-5, with D perhaps TRBD2 (6 bases). The CDR3 extends over 14 amino acids. Germline CDR1 reads MDHEN; CDR2 reads SYDVKM. V lost 4 bases to trimming and J lost 1 base, with 10 bases between them. In DNA, the CDR3 is TGTGCCAGCAGTTGGGGGGTTCTCCAAGAGACCCAGTACTTC. Amino acid sequence: CASSWGVLQETQYF.

V gene TRBV15 combines with J gene TRBJ1-5; unclear D gene. The germline V gene has CDR1 LNHNV and CDR2 YYDKDF (reference sequence). The CDR3 loop spans 15 amino acids. Deletions cut 0 bases from V and 5 bases from J, with 11 bases between. CDR3 DNA sequence: TGTGCCACCAGCAGAGAAGTTTTCGGGGATCAGCCCCAGCATTTT. Translated: CATSREVFGDQPQHF.

This clone was seen only once. The gene calls are TRBV19 and TRBJ2-7; tentatively, D is TRBD1 (5 bases). Germline V lookup: CDR1 LNHDA, CDR2 SQIVND (reference sequence). Between the trimmed V and J ends, which lost 6 bases and 3 bases, there was a span of 12 bases. The CDR3 contains 13 residues. CDR3 bases: TGTGCCAGTAGCCAGCAACAGGACTACGAGCAGTACTTC. Amino acid sequence: CASSQQQDYEQYF.

A few counts support this clone. The chain carries TRBV2 and TRBJ1-6; 10 positions agree with TRBD1. Per the germline V gene, CDR1 is SNHLY and CDR2 is FYNNEI. The V segment lost 5 bases and the J segment 10 bases; nucleotides outside the gene matches: 8. CDR3 length equals 15 residues. The DNA of the CDR3 is TGTGCCAGCAGTCCGTATGGGACAGGGGCGTCACCCCTCCACTTT. This sequence encodes CASSPYGTGASPLHF.

The chain recombines TRBV15 with TRBJ2-1; D might be TRBD1 (6 bases). CDR3 size: 12 residues. V lost 5 bases and J 9 bases, leaving 11 bases between the germline ends. CDR1 and CDR2 from the germline V gene are LNHNV and YYDKDF (reference sequence). The CDR3 region has the DNA TGTGCCACCAGCCAGGGGTGGGGTGAGCAGTTCTTC. It specifies CATSQGWGEQFF.

CDR3 nucleotides: TGTGCCACCGCTAAAGGACGGACAGAGGGGGATGAGCAGTTCTTC. This codes for CATAKGRTEGDEQFF. The J gene is TRBJ2-1, the V gene TRBV9; the D gene is possibly TRBD1 (6 bases). V was clipped by 9 bases and J by 8 bases, with 24 bases between them. Per germline, CDR1 SGDLS and CDR2 YYNGEE. This CDR3 region has 15 residues.

The chain combines TRBV7-2 with TRBJ2-7; TRBD1 agrees at 7 bases. After removal of 5 bases from V and 5 bases from J, the junction contained 24 bases not matched to a gene. The CDR3 has 19 amino acids. Germline CDR1 is SGHTA and CDR2 is FQGNSA. CDR3 in DNA: TGTGCCAGCAGCCGATCACGGCTATTTCTAGGGGGCTGGGAGAACGAGCAGTACTTC. It translates to CASSRSRLFLGGWENEQYF.

V is TRBV30 and J is TRBJ2-7; tentatively, D is TRBD2 (6 bases). V was clipped by 0 bases and J by 1 base, with 13 bases between them. The CDR3 length is 15 residues. Germline-derived CDR1 and CDR2 are GTSNPN and SVGIG (reference sequence). The CDR3 bases are TGTGCCTGGAGTGTAAAGATGGGGGGATCCTACGAGCAGTACTTC. Amino acids: CAWSVKMGGSYEQYF.

This clone was counted a few times. The gene calls are TRBV27 and TRBJ1-2; tentatively, D is TRBD1 (6 bases). V gave up 1 base and J gave up 4 bases, with 13 bases separating them. Germline lookup yields CDR1 MNHEY and CDR2 SMNVEV (reference sequence). The CDR3 spans 15 residues. This chain's CDR3 is CASSLFAGDGYGYTF. DNA for the CDR3: TGTGCCAGCAGTTTATTTGCAGGGGATGGCTATGGCTACACCTTC.

This clone was seen just once. The rearrangement links TRBV6-6 to TRBJ2-1; 12 bases map to TRBD2. The germline V gene encodes CDR1 MNHNY and CDR2 SVGAGI (reference sequence). The CDR3 loop spans 16 amino acids. V was clipped by 2 bases and J by 8 bases; unmatched bases: 7. CDR3 nucleotide sequence: TGTGCCAGCAGTTACCCAACTAGCGGGAGGATCGATGAGCAGTTCTTC. Protein: CASSYPTSGRIDEQFF.

The chain links TRBV7-6 to TRBJ2-3; 11 bases match TRBD2. The J segment lost 2 bases and the V segment lost 4 bases, leaving 5 bases of the junction unmatched. CDR3 length equals 16 residues. Germline V gene sequence: CDR1 SGHVS, CDR2 FNYEAQ. Written as DNA, the CDR3 is TGTGCCAGCAGCTCGGGGACTAGCGGAGTCACAGATACGCAGTATTTT. Its translation is CASSSGTSGVTDTQYF.

V gene TRBV18 combines with J gene TRBJ1-4, with TRBD1 matching 7 bases. Germline CDR1 KGHSH, CDR2 LQKENI. V shed 3 bases and J 0 bases; nucleotides not matched to a gene: 7. This CDR3 is 17 amino acids long. The CDR3 nucleotides read TGTGCCAGCTCACCGTCCAGGGGGGTATCAACTAATGAAAAACTGTTTTTT. It is translated as CASSPSRGVSTNEKLFF.

V gene TRBV7-2 combines with J gene TRBJ2-7, with D tentatively TRBD2 (5 bases). The CDR3 is 17 amino acids. V lost 4 bases to trimming and J lost 0 bases, with 19 bases between them. The germline V gene has CDR1 SGHTA and CDR2 FQGNSA. The CDR3 DNA follows: TGTGCCAGCAGCTCTCCTAGGTCCGGGGTACACTCCTACGAGCAGTACTTC. It is translated as CASSSPRSGVHSYEQYF.

The rearrangement uses TRBV27 and TRBJ2-7; 8 bases line up with TRBD2. Germline V CDR1 and CDR2: MNHEY, SMNVEV (reference sequence). The CDR3 spans 16 residues. The V segment lost 0 bases and the J segment 1 base; nucleotides outside the gene matches: 5. The CDR3 DNA follows: TGTGCCAGCAGTTTATCGGCGGGACTAGTGTCCTACGAGCAGTACTTC. It specifies CASSLSAGLVSYEQYF.

V usage is TRBV9 and J usage is TRBJ2-7, with D maybe TRBD2 (6 bases). Between the trimmed V and J ends, which lost 2 bases and 4 bases, there was a span of 13 bases. The germline V gene has CDR1 SGDLS and CDR2 YYNGEE. The CDR3 totals 14 residues. The CDR3 here is CASSVGGGDYEQYF. As DNA, the CDR3 is TGTGCCAGCAGCGTTGGCGGCGGGGATTACGAGCAGTACTTC.

This clone appeared once. The CDR3 bases are TGTGCCAGCAGCCCACAGGGGACAGTAAACACCATATATTTT. Translation: CASSPQGTVNTIYF. This chain connects TRBV14 to TRBJ1-3, with 7 nucleotides matching TRBD1. The CDR3 is made up of 14 amino acids. CDR1 SGHDN and CDR2 FVKESK come from the germline V gene. V was pared by 4 bases and J by 6 bases, with 6 bases of the junction left unmatched.

The genes are TRBV19 and TRBJ1-1; D call uncertain. Trimming cost V 3 bases and J 3 bases, with 8 bases left between them. CDR3 length: 13 amino acids. Germline V lookup: CDR1 LNHDA, CDR2 SQIVND (reference sequence). The CDR3 nucleotides are TGTGCCAGTAGTATTCTGCAGGACACTGAAGCTTTCTTT. Translated: CASSILQDTEAFF.